This TCR beta chain was recovered during a study of blood T cell repertoires in COVID-19. Background on the study: COVID-19 samples from acute and convalescent phases originated in the United States, Italy and Spain. T cells, B-cell-depleted T cells, or PBMCs supplied cDNA or gDNA.

CDR3 size: 13 residues. V shed 4 bases and J shed 5 bases, with 12 bases lying between them. Germline-derived CDR1 and CDR2 are SGHTA and FQGNSA. Original handling: Cell counts per sample came from amplifying reference gene primers. Sequenced by immunoSEQ multiplex PCR; TCRdb stores in-frame clones only, minus some. V and J calls and clone size are copied from that table; D and trimming were computed from the DNA. The sample lists about 200,000 clones; roughly nine tenths were seen once. This clone has only a few counts. The sample consisted of peripheral blood. This rearrangement joins TRBV7-2 to TRBJ2-7; D is possibly TRBD2 (5 bases). The receptor was derived from a man aged 35 to 55 with acute or convalescent COVID-19. CDR3 sequence reads: CASSSRGNHEQYF. CDR3 in DNA: TGTGCCAGCAGCTCCCGAGGGAACCACGAGCAGTACTTC. Complete variable domain (other parts from reference TRBV7-2 and TRBJ2-7): GAGVSQSPSNKVTEKGKDVELRCDPISGHTALYWYRQSLGQGLEFLIYFQGNSAPDKSGLPSDRFSAERTGGSVSTLTIQRTQQEDSAVYLCASSSRGNHEQYFGPGTRLTVT.